A selection of T cell receptor beta chains follows, all from one sample in a study of T cell repertoires in cytomegalovirus infection. TCRdb itself ran the reads through MiXCR, one entry per CDR3 protein. The repertoire holds about 240,000 distinct CDR3 sequences, 12% seen once, with 1.5% to 2% in the top ten. The sequenced sample consisted of PBMCs. Receptors were obtained from a human donor in good health (CMV status not recorded). Some clones in this sample may be carry-over from other donors' samples. Each CDR3 is given with its conserved first and last residue. The order of the fields is J gene, clone size, V gene, D gene, CDR3 protein, CDR3 DNA. A D gene is named only where the DNA matches it firmly. Size is omitted from some rows. Given values are once, few, many or a class for expanded clones.

J gene: TRBJ2-2; clone size: few; V gene: TRBV11-2; D gene: TRBD1; CDR3 protein: CASSAGQGTGELFF; CDR3 DNA: TGTGCCAGCAGCGCAGGACAGGGGACCGGGGAGCTGTTTTTT
J gene: TRBJ2-5; clone size: -; V gene: TRBV6-2/TRBV6-3; D gene: -; CDR3 protein: CASSYGHSQETQYF; CDR3 DNA: TGTGCCAGCAGTTACGGGCACTCCCAAGAGACCCAGTACTTC
J gene: TRBJ2-3; clone size: many; V gene: TRBV11-3; D gene: TRBD1; CDR3 protein: CASSSGQGVFADTQYF; CDR3 DNA: TGTGCCAGCAGCTCCGGACAGGGAGTTTTCGCAGATACGCAGTATTTT
J gene: TRBJ2-4; clone size: many; V gene: TRBV6-2/TRBV6-3; D gene: TRBD2; CDR3 protein: CASSYPPPSGLAKNIQYF; CDR3 DNA: TGTGCCAGCAGTTACCCCCCTCCTAGCGGATTAGCCAAAAACATTCAGTACTTC
J gene: TRBJ1-4; clone size: -; V gene: TRBV14; D gene: -; CDR3 protein: CASSLMINEKLFF; CDR3 DNA: TGTGCCAGCAGCCTGATGATTAATGAAAAACTGTTTTTT
J gene: TRBJ2-3; clone size: -; V gene: TRBV20-1; D gene: -; CDR3 protein: CSASAEGGTDTQYF; CDR3 DNA: TGCAGTGCTAGCGCGGAGGGGGGCACAGATACGCAGTATTTT
J gene: TRBJ1-1; clone size: -; V gene: TRBV7-2; D gene: -; CDR3 protein: CASSLGLRNTEAFF; CDR3 DNA: TGTGCCAGCAGCTTAGGGCTCAGGAACACTGAAGCTTTCTTT
J gene: TRBJ2-5; clone size: many; V gene: TRBV7-9; D gene: -; CDR3 protein: CASTVIGEGQETQYF; CDR3 DNA: TGTGCCAGCACCGTTATAGGGGAAGGTCAAGAGACCCAGTACTTC
J gene: TRBJ2-6; clone size: -; V gene: TRBV19; D gene: -; CDR3 protein: CASSIAGITGANVLTF; CDR3 DNA: TGTGCCAGTAGTATAGCTGGGATCACTGGGGCCAACGTCCTGACTTTC
J gene: TRBJ2-1; clone size: many; V gene: TRBV5-4; D gene: TRBD2; CDR3 protein: CATSSGGSSYNEQFF; CDR3 DNA: TGTGCCACCAGTAGCGGGGGAAGCTCCTACAATGAGCAGTTCTTC
J gene: TRBJ1-2; clone size: many; V gene: TRBV7-2; D gene: -; CDR3 protein: CASSLGPQGDYGYTF; CDR3 DNA: TGTGCCAGCAGCTTAGGCCCCCAGGGAGACTATGGCTACACCTTC
J gene: TRBJ2-3; clone size: few; V gene: TRBV7-9; D gene: -; CDR3 protein: CASSLFSTRDPDTQYF; CDR3 DNA: TGTGCCAGCAGCTTATTCTCTACAAGGGACCCAGATACGCAGTATTTT
J gene: TRBJ1-1; clone size: few; V gene: TRBV28; D gene: -; CDR3 protein: CASRPGQLSEAFF; CDR3 DNA: TGTGCCAGCAGGCCCGGACAGCTATCTGAAGCTTTCTTT